This note documents a single T cell receptor (beta chain) sequence. Its antigen remains undetermined. No much larger clone is present one base from it, and per-base qualities are unavailable. TCRbeta CDR3 regions were profiled by bias-controlled multiplex PCR amplification of genomic DNA with the immunoSEQ Assay. In the authors' own workflow: To quantify the absolute abundance of each unique TCRbeta CDR3 region, the sequences were collapsed and filtered. Differential abundance was tested with a binomial (Fisher-equivalent) model and with a beta-binomial model adding time-dependent variance fitted from healthy donors. Clones with fewer than 5 combined templates were removed, and a clone was called differentially abundant if the clone's Benjamini-Hochberg FDR was below 0.01. Beta-binomial variance was modeled as a function of total template count across the two samples using the form v = (b*log(k)+a)^2. Held by TCRdb, this immuneACCESS table contains in-frame sequences only and omits some clones. Under half of the omission traces to an unresolved V gene where checked; the cause of the rest is unknown. For V, J and clone size, that table is used; D and trimming come from the DNA. The table for this sample lists 95,000 to 100,000 clones; roughly 87% of them were counted only once. The ten largest account for roughly a sixth of the sample.

The CDR3 sequence holds 12 residues, the cysteine and phenylalanine included. Only the CDR3 part of the read is kept: 36 bases, read in frame from the first base. CDR1 and CDR2, per the germline V gene, are SGHDN and FVKESK. V is cut by 4 bases and J by 12 bases, and the space between the germline ends is 13 bases. No immune events such as infections were documented for the healthy donors during the collection period. Blood repertoires from healthy donors were used as a training cohort for calibrating time-dependent variance in a beta-binomial model of differential abundance of T-cell clones. The training cohort was composed of approximately ten healthy donors, 3 female and 7 male. Donor ages ranged from about 29 to 65 years, with an average of roughly 47 years. Whole blood from each healthy donor was obtained from a commercial supplier and was collected at three time points 2 to 3 weeks apart. For immunosequencing, genomic DNA was extracted from whole blood that had not been sorted.

The data are from a study of identifying expanded T cells in peripheral blood (dated by TCRdb to the late 2010s). Concerning the study at large: Four technical replicates, made by sequencing separate aliquots from the same pool of genomic DNA, were compared pairwise. Beyond this particular receptor, the publication reports: It was expected by the authors that biological variance in healthy repertoires might increase further over much longer intervals, such as months to years. The beta-binomial model significantly reduced the number of clones called differentially abundant and the false-positive rate across all healthy-donor time intervals. Approximately 1.2 differentially abundant clones were flagged by the binomial model between technical replicates, whereas about 15 and 19 were flagged over approximately two weeks and four weeks, respectively. Variance in clone template counts between approximately two-week samples significantly increased with total template count across all healthy donors.

This TCR was recovered from a person between 18 and 70 years old in good health. The specimen sequenced was blood. This chain is built from TRBV14 and TRBJ2-1, with the D gene call left open. CDR3 protein: CASSRDEVGQFF. The nucleotide sequence reads TGTGCCAGCAGCCGAGATGAGGTGGGGCAGTTCTTC.